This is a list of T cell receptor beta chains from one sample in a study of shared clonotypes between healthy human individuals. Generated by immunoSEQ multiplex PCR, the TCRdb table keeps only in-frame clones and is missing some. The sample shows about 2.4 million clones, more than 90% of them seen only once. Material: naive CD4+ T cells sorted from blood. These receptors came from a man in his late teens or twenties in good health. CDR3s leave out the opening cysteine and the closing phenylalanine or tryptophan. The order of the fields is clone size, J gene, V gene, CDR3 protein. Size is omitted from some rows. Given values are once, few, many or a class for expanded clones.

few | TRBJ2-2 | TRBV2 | ASSTAGELF
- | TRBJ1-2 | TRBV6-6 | ASSYGRGAEGYT
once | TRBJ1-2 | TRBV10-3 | AISEFDGSNYGYT
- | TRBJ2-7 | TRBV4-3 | ASSLGAKGGEQY
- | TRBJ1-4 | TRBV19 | ASSMGTGENEKLF
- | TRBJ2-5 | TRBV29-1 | SVENPSRQEQETQY
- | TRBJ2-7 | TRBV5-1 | ASSLEAAPEVSYEQY
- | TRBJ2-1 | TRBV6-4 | ASSGQRNNEQF
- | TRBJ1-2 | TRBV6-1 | ASSEVGGGPANGYT
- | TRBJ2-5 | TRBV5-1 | ASSPGPKETQY
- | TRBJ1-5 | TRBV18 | ASSPDGVNQPQH
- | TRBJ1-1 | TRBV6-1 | ASTTISGNTEAF